Each of the 30 T cell receptor beta chains below was sequenced from the same sample in a study of Ad26.COV2.S vaccination and SARS-CoV-2 variants. Some clones are missing from TCRdb's copy, which holds only in-frame ones; the method was immunoSEQ multiplex PCR. The sample has 350,000 to 500,000 clones, approximately 88% seen once; the top ten hold approximately 4%. Treatment meaning: around 19 received Ad26.COV2.S at low or high dose, single or two shots; 5 received placebo; per-sample allocation not given. The samples date from day 63 after the first vaccine or placebo injection. The sequencing used peripheral blood, collected in a trial of Ad26.COV2.S vaccine versus placebo. These receptors came from a person between 18 and 65 years old who received the Ad26.COV2.S COVID-19 vaccine or a placebo.

The rearrangement joins TRBV5-1 to TRBJ2-7; D remains ambiguous. Germline loops: CDR1 SGHRS, CDR2 YFSETQ. The CDR3 has 14 residues. V lost 0 bases and J lost 8, with 15 bases in between. CDR3 region: CASSLDRSLYQQYF. CDR3 DNA sequence: TGCGCCAGCAGCTTGGACAGATCTCTTTACCAGCAGTACTTC.

The V and J genes are TRBV28 and TRBJ2-5, with TRBD1 matching over 7 bases. With V trimmed by 4 bases and J by 2 bases, 7 bases remained unmatched. Germline values: CDR1 MDHEN, CDR2 SYDVKM. The CDR3 runs 15 residues. The CDR3 loop reads CASSSTGTDQETQYF. CDR3 in DNA: TGTGCCAGCAGTTCCACCGGGACAGATCAAGAGACCCAGTACTTC. Based on the CDR3 plus reference TRBV28 and TRBJ2-5, the full variable domain is DVKVTQSSRYLVKRTGEKVFLECVQDMDHENMFWYRQDPGLGLRLIYFSYDVKMKEKGDIPEGYSVSREKKERFSLILESASTNQTSMYLCASSSTGTDQETQYFGPGTRLLVL.

V gene TRBV5-4 combines with J gene TRBJ1-1; D not certain. The CDR3 contains 16 residues. Germline CDR1 reads SGHNT; CDR2 reads YYREEE (reference sequence). With 4 bases removed from V and 0 bases from J, the gap between germline ends came to 16 bases. CDR3 region: CASSPRANLMNTEAFF. The CDR3 region has the DNA TGTGCCAGCAGCCCGAGGGCTAACCTTATGAACACTGAAGCTTTCTTT.

The chain uses TRBV6-5 and TRBJ1-6, with 9 bases identical to TRBD1. The CDR3 is 13 residues long. V lost 10 bases to trimming and J lost 9 bases; unmatched junction nucleotides: 7. The germline V gene has CDR1 MNHEY and CDR2 SVGAGI. CDR3 DNA sequence: TGTGCCACCCTGGGACAGGGTAGTTCACCCCTCCACTTT. As protein: CATLGQGSSPLHF.

The rearrangement links TRBV4-3 to TRBJ2-7, with D perhaps TRBD1 (7 bases). In germline, CDR1 is LGHNA, CDR2 YSLEER. V was clipped by 2 bases and J by 3 bases, with 14 bases between them. The CDR3 totals 15 residues. Written as DNA, the CDR3 is TGCGCCAGCAGCCAATCGAGGCAGGGGGGCTACGAGCAGTACTTC. This gives the protein CASSQSRQGGYEQYF.

The chain carries TRBV5-1 and TRBJ1-6, with D hard to call. V was trimmed by 6 bases and J by 8 bases, leaving 15 bases between them. CDR3 length equals 14 residues. Germline V gene lookup returns CDR1 SGHRS and CDR2 YFSETQ. The DNA of the CDR3 is TGCGCCAGCAAACAAACCTCGCTCGATTCACCCCTCCACTTT. Translation: CASKQTSLDSPLHF.

The chain joins TRBV28 to TRBJ1-2; TRBD1 matches 7 bases. This CDR3 contains 13 residues. Germline assignment: CDR1 MDHEN and CDR2 SYDVKM. Trimming took 5 bases from V and 6 from J; bases not matched to a gene: 6. The CDR3 nucleotides read TGTGCCAGCAGTGTGTACAGGGGACATGGCTACACCTTC. Protein sequence: CASSVYRGHGYTF.

V and J are TRBV9 and TRBJ1-5; TRBD1 matches 8 bases. Germline trimming cut 3 bases from V and 4 bases from J; bases unmatched to any gene: 3. Per germline, CDR1 SGDLS and CDR2 YYNGEE. The CDR3 sequence is 14 residues long. Here the CDR3 reads CASSEGQGNQPQHF. CDR3 sequence (DNA): TGTGCCAGCAGCGAAGGACAGGGAAATCAGCCCCAGCATTTT.

This chain links TRBV6-1 with TRBJ1-5; 9 nucleotides line up with TRBD1. Trimming at V came to 2 bases and at J to 4 bases, leaving 6 bases not matched to a gene. Germline assignment: CDR1 MNHNS and CDR2 SASEGT. The CDR3 is 16 residues long. CDR3 in DNA: TGTGCCAGCAGTGAATACAGGGGGCAGAGTAATCAGCCCCAGCATTTT. This translates into CASSEYRGQSNQPQHF.

V usage is TRBV7-9 and J usage is TRBJ1-2, with a tentative D call TRBD1 (5 bases). CDR1 is SEHNR and CDR2 is FQNEAQ in the germline V gene (reference sequence). The CDR3 is made up of 16 amino acids. V was cut by 5 bases and J by 0 bases, with 16 bases left in between. Here the CDR3 DNA reads TGTGCCAGCAGCCTTAACAGGATCCCCGCTAACTATGGCTACACCTTC. Translation gives CASSLNRIPANYGYTF.

The V and J genes are TRBV7-8 and TRBJ2-2; a possible D gene is TRBD2 (6 bases). Germline loops: CDR1 SGHVS, CDR2 FQNEAQ. Trimming stripped 6 bases from V and 3 bases from J, with 17 bases between. The CDR3 sequence is 16 residues long. The CDR3 loop is CASRWEARRDTGELFF. The CDR3 nucleotides are TGTGCCAGCAGATGGGAGGCGAGGAGGGACACCGGGGAGCTGTTTTTT.

This clone was counted once. V usage is TRBV5-4 and J usage is TRBJ2-2; perhaps TRBD1 as D (6 bases). Germline V gives CDR1 SGHNT, CDR2 YYREEE (reference sequence). This CDR3 is 14 amino acids long. The V gene lost 3 bases and the J gene lost 5 bases, with 11 bases spanning the gap. CDR3 sequence: CASSSDRQTGELFF. The CDR3 nucleotides are TGTGCCAGCAGCTCGGACAGACAAACCGGGGAGCTGTTTTTT.

A remark on this clone: This CDR3 is also generated by other DNA sequences in the sample. J is TRBJ1-5 and V is TRBV19; weak D call: TRBD1 (5 bases). The CDR3 runs to 14 residues. Trimming removed 5 bases from V and 2 bases from J, with 10 bases in between. CDR1 is LNHDA and CDR2 is SQIVND in the germline V gene (reference sequence). CDR3 in DNA: TGTGCCAGTAGTGCTACGGGGGGCAATCAGCCCCAGCATTTT. It translates to CASSATGGNQPQHF.

The chain employs TRBV4-3 and TRBJ1-6; possibly TRBD1 for D (6 bases). Trimming left V 2 bases short and J 6 bases short, with 17 bases between. The CDR3 contains 17 residues. Germline lookup yields CDR1 LGHNA and CDR2 YSLEER. The CDR3 sequence: CASSQHLREGGNSPLHF. CDR3 DNA sequence: TGCGCCAGCAGCCAACATCTTAGGGAGGGGGGTAATTCACCCCTCCACTTT.

This chain joins TRBV30 and TRBJ1-4; D may be TRBD1 (5 bases). The CDR3 is 12 amino acids. Germline V CDR1 and CDR2: GTSNPN, SVGIG (reference sequence). Trimming removed 5 bases at V and 8 bases at J, with 12 bases between. CDR3 nucleotides: TGTGCCTGGGGCCCGGGGGGAGAAAAACTGTTTTTT. Its translation is CAWGPGGEKLFF.

This rearrangement joins TRBV7-9 to TRBJ1-4; 9 nucleotides align to TRBD1. The CDR3 is 15 residues long. Germline V gives CDR1 SEHNR, CDR2 FQNEAQ (reference sequence). The V and J ends lost 7 bases and 5 bases, in that order; junction bases with no gene match: 8. Written as DNA, the CDR3 is TGTGCCAGCACCCTACTTGGACAGGGGAATGAAAAACTGTTTTTT. This sequence encodes CASTLLGQGNEKLFF.

This chain links TRBV4-2 with TRBJ1-2; D gene unclear. This CDR3 has 14 amino acids. Deletions cut 1 base from V and 8 bases from J, with 14 bases between. Germline values: CDR1 LGHNA, CDR2 YNFKEQ. The CDR3 is CASSQVLSGQGYTF. CDR3 coding DNA: TGTGCCAGCAGCCAAGTACTTTCTGGTCAAGGCTACACCTTC.

The chain links TRBV7-9 to TRBJ2-5; 7 bases match TRBD1. V lost 5 bases to trimming and J lost 1 base; unmatched junction nucleotides: 4. This CDR3 comprises 14 residues. Germline assignment: CDR1 SEHNR and CDR2 FQNEAQ (reference sequence). The CDR3 sequence is CASSRGTVQETQYF. CDR3 nucleotide sequence: TGTGCCAGCAGCAGAGGGACAGTCCAAGAGACCCAGTACTTC.

The chain is built from TRBV10-3 and TRBJ1-2; D perhaps matches TRBD1 (5 bases). Trimming stripped 2 bases from V and 4 bases from J, with 11 bases between. Germline V gene lookup returns CDR1 ENHRY and CDR2 SYGVKD. The CDR3 extends over 14 amino acids. CDR3 sequence (DNA): TGTGCCATCAGTGAGAGGGGCTCTGGCTATGGCTACACCTTC. Translation: CAISERGSGYGYTF.

This rearrangement joins TRBV7-2 to TRBJ1-4; 7 positions agree with TRBD1. J gave up 4 bases and V 1 base, and 3 bases lay outside the gene matches. Germline-derived CDR1 and CDR2 are SGHTA and FQGNSA. The CDR3 totals 15 residues. The CDR3 loop is CASSLVQGINEKLFF. The DNA for the CDR3 is TGTGCCAGCAGCTTAGTACAGGGGATTAATGAAAAACTGTTTTTT.

This sequence joins TRBV24-1 and TRBJ2-3, with TRBD2 identical over 8 bases. CDR1 is KGHDR, CDR2 SFDVKD, per germline. V was clipped by 4 bases and J by 0 bases; unmatched bases: 5. The CDR3 totals 16 residues. Here the CDR3 reads CATSERGATSTDTQYF. CDR3 nucleotides: TGTGCCACCAGTGAGCGGGGGGCGACGAGCACAGATACGCAGTATTTT.

The CDR3 spells CASSTLGRGNQETQYF. For the CDR3, the DNA is TGTGCCAGCAGTACCCTAGGGAGGGGTAACCAAGAGACCCAGTACTTC. V gene TRBV28 combines with J gene TRBJ2-5; 7 bases are a match to TRBD2. Germline-derived CDR1 and CDR2 are MDHEN and SYDVKM. Trimming at V came to 5 bases and at J to 0 bases, leaving 9 bases not matched to a gene. CDR3 length: 16 residues.

The V call is TRBV4-1, the J call TRBJ1-5; no reliable D call. The germline V gene encodes CDR1 MGHRA and CDR2 YSYEKL. V dropped 0 bases and J dropped 2 bases, with 11 bases sitting between them. The CDR3 spans 16 residues. In DNA form, the CDR3 reads TGCGCCAGCAGCCAAGAAGGCAGGTTGCGCAATCAGCCCCAGCATTTT. Translated: CASSQEGRLRNQPQHF.

The V and J genes are TRBV11-2 and TRBJ2-5; no reliable D call. With 6 bases removed from V and 3 bases from J, the gap between germline ends came to 2 bases. Germline V gene lookup returns CDR1 SGHAT and CDR2 FQNNGV. The length of the CDR3 is 10 residues. As DNA, the CDR3 is TGTGCCAGCAGTGAAGAGACCCAGTACTTC. Translation: CASSEETQYF.

The J gene is TRBJ2-2, the V gene TRBV2, with D tentatively TRBD1 (6 bases). From germline, CDR1 is SNHLY and CDR2 FYNNEI. Deletions cut 7 bases from V and 1 base from J, with 13 bases between. This CDR3 is 15 amino acids long. CDR3 protein: CASMILGQNTGELFF. The CDR3, as DNA: TGTGCCAGCATGATCCTGGGACAGAACACCGGGGAGCTGTTTTTT.

The CDR3 DNA reads as TGCGCCAGCAGCCAAGATTGGGGGTTAAATGGGGCCAACGTCCTGACTTTC. Protein sequence: CASSQDWGLNGANVLTF. This chain uses TRBV4-1 with TRBJ2-6; D could derive from TRBD1 or TRBD2 (5 bases each). Germline lookup yields CDR1 MGHRA and CDR2 YSYEKL. V was shortened by 0 bases and J by 3 bases, with 12 bases between the two germline ends. CDR3 length: 17 residues.

The chain carries TRBV11-2 and TRBJ1-1; tentatively, D is TRBD1 (5 bases). The length of the CDR3 is 15 residues. V dropped 2 bases and J dropped 6 bases, with 16 bases sitting between them. CDR1 SGHAT and CDR2 FQNNGV come from the germline V gene. The CDR3 nucleotides are TGTGCCAGCAGCTTACGACCCAGAGGGGCGGCTGAAGCTTTCTTT. This encodes CASSLRPRGAAEAFF.

The chain is built from TRBV18 and TRBJ2-2, with 10 bases identical to TRBD2. This CDR3 has 15 residues. Germline lookup yields CDR1 KGHSH and CDR2 LQKENI. V lost 3 bases and J lost 6; bases outside the gene matches: 4. The CDR3 nucleotides read TGTGCCAGCTCACCCTACGGGACTAGCGCCGGGGAGCTGTTTTTT. It yields the protein CASSPYGTSAGELFF. The whole variable domain, filled in from reference TRBV18 and TRBJ2-2, reads NAGVMQNPRHLVRRRGQEARLRCSPMKGHSHVYWYRQLPEEGLKFMVYLQKENIIDESGMPKERFSAEFPKEGPSILRIQQVVRGDSAAYFCASSPYGTSAGELFFGEGSRLTVL.

J is TRBJ2-1 and V is TRBV7-2; 9 bases agree with TRBD1. The V gene's germline CDR1 is SGHTA and CDR2 FQGNSA. Unmatched junction bases numbered 7, after V lost 1 base and J lost 12 bases. The CDR3 is 14 amino acids. The CDR3 reads CASSLVQGARRQFF. The CDR3 DNA reads as TGTGCCAGCAGCTTAGTACAGGGGGCGCGTCGGCAGTTCTTC.

This clone was found a few times. CDR3 protein: CSANEGGTHTGELFF. The CDR3 nucleotides read TGCAGTGCTAATGAGGGGGGGACTCACACCGGGGAGCTGTTTTTT. J is TRBJ2-2 and V is TRBV20-1; the D gene is possibly TRBD2 (7 bases). Germline CDR1 and CDR2: DFQATT and SNEGSKA (reference sequence). The CDR3 runs to 15 residues. V lost 4 bases and J lost 3, with 15 bases in between.